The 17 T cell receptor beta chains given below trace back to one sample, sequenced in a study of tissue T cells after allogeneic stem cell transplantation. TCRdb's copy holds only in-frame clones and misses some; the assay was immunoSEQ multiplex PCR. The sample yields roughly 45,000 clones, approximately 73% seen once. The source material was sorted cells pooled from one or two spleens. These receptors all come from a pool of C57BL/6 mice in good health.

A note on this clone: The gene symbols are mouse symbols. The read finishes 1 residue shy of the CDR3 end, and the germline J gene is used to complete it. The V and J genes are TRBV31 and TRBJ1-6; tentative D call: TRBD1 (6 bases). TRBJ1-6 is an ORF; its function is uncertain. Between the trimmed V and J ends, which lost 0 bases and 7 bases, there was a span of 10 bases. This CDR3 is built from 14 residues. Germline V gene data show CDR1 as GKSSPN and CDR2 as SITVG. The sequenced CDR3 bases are TGTGCCTGGAGTCTGGGGGGGCGCAATTCGCCCCTCTAC. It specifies CAWSLGGRNSPLY. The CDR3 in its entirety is CAWSLGGRNSPLYF.

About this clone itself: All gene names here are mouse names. CDR3 bases read: TGTGCCAGCAGCCAAGATGGGGACAGGGGGCTTCAAAACACCTTGTAC. It translates to CASSQDGDRGLQNTLY. The whole CDR3 region reads CASSQDGDRGLQNTLYF. The gene calls are TRBV5 and TRBJ2-4, with 12 bases matching TRBD1. The sequenced fragment ends 1 residue before the CDR3 boundary, so the rest is inferred from the germline J gene. Looked up from germline, CDR1 is LGHNA and CDR2 is YNLKQL (reference sequence). The CDR3 length is 17 residues. V was pared by 0 bases and J by 2 bases, with 3 bases of the junction left unmatched.

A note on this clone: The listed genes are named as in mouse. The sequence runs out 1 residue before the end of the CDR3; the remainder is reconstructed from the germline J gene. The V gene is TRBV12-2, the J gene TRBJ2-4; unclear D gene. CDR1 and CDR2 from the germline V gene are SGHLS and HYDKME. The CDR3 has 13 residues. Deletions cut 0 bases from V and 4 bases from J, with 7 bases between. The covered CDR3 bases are TGTGCCAGCTCTCTCACCCAAGAAAACACCTTGTAC. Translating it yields CASSLTQENTLY. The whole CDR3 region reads CASSLTQENTLYF.

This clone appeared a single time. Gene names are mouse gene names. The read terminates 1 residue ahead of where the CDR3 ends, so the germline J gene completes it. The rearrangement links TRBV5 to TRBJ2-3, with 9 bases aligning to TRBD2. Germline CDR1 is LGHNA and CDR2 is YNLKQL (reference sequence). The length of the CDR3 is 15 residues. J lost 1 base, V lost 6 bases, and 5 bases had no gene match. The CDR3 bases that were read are TGTGCCAGCAGGTACAGGACTGGGGGTGCAGAAACGCTGTAT. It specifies CASRYRTGGAETLY. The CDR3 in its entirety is CASRYRTGGAETLYF.

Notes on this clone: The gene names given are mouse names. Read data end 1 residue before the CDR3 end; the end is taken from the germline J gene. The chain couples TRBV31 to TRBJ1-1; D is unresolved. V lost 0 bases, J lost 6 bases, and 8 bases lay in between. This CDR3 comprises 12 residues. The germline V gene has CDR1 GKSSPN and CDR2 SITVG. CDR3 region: CAWSLKGAEVFF. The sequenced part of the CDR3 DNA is TGTGCCTGGAGTCTAAAGGGTGCAGAAGTCTTC.

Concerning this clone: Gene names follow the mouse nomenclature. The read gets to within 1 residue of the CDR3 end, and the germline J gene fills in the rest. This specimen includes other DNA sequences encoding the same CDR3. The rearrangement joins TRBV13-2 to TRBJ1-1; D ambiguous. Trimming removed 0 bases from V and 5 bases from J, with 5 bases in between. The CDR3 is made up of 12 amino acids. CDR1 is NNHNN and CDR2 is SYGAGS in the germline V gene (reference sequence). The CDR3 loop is CASGDGGTEVFF. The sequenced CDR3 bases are TGTGCCAGCGGTGATGGAGGGACAGAAGTCTTC.

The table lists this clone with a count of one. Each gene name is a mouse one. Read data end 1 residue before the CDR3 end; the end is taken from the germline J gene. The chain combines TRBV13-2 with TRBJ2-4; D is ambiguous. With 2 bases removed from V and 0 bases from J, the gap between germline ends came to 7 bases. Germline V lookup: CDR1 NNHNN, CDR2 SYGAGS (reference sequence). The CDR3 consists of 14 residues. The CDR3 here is CASGDWPSQNTLYF. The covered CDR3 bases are TGTGCCAGCGGTGACTGGCCTAGTCAAAACACCTTGTAC.

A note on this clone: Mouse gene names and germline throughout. The covered CDR3 bases are TGTGCAAGCAGCTACTGGGGGGGCGACACCGGGCAGCTCTAC. This encodes CASSYWGGDTGQLY. The full CDR3 protein reads CASSYWGGDTGQLYF. The chain joins TRBV16 to TRBJ2-2, with 11 bases matching TRBD2. The read gets to within 1 residue of the CDR3 end, and the germline J gene fills in the rest. The CDR3 length is 15 residues. Germline CDR1 reads SGHSA; CDR2 reads FRNQAP. The junction had 1 base not matched to a gene; V was cut back by 4 bases and J by 3 bases.

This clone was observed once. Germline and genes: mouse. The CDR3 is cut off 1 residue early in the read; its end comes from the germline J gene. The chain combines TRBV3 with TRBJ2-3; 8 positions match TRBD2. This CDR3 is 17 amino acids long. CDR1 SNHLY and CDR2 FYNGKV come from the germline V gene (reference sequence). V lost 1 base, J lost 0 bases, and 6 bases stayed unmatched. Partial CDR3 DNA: TGTGCCAGCAGCTTAGAACGGGGGGGCTCTAGTGCAGAAACGCTGTAT. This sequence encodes CASSLERGGSSAETLY. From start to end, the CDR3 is CASSLERGGSSAETLYF.

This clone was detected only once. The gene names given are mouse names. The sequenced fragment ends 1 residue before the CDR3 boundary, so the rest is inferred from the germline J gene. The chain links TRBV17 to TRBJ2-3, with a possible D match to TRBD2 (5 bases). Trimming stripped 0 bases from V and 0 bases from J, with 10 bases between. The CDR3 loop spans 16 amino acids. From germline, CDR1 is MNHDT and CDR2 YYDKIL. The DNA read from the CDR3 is TGTGCTAGCAGTAGAGATTTGGGGTCTAGTGCAGAAACGCTGTAT. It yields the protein CASSRDLGSSAETLY. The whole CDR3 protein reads CASSRDLGSSAETLYF.

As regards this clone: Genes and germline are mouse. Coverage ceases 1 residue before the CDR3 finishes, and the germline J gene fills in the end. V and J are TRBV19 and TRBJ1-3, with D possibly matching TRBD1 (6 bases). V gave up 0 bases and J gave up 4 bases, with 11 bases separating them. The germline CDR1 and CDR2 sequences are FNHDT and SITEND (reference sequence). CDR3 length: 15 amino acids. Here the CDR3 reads CASSIGGARGNTLYF. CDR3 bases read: TGTGCCAGCAGTATAGGGGGGGCGCGGGGAAATACGCTCTAT.

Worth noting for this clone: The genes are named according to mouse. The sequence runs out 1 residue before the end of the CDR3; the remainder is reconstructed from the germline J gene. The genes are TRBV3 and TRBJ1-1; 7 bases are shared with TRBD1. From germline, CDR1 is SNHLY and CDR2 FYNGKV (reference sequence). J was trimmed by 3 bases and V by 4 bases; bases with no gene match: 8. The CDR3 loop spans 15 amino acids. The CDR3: CASSSDRERDTEVFF. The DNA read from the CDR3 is TGTGCCAGCAGCTCTGACAGGGAGAGGGACACAGAAGTCTTC.

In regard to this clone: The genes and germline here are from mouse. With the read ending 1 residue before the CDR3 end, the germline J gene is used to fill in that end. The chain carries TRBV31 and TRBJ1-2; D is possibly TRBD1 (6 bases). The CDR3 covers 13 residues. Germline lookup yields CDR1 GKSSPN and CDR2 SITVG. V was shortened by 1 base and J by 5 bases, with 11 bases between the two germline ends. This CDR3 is CAWSRGRESDYTF. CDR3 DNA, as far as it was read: TGTGCCTGGAGTCGGGGGCGGGAATCCGACTACACC.

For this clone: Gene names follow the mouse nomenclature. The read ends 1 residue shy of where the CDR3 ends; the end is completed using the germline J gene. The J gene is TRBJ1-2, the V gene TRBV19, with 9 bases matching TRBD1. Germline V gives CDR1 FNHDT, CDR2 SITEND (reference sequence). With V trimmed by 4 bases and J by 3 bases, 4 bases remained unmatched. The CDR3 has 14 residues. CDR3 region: CASSQGQGYSDYTF. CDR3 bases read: TGTGCCAGCAGTCAGGGACAGGGTTACTCCGACTACACC.

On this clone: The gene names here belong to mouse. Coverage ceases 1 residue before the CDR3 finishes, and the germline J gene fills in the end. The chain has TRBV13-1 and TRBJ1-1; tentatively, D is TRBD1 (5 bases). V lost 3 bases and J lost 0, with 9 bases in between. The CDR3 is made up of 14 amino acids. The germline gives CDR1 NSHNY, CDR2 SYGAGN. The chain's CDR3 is CASSGDGANTEVFF. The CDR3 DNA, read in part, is TGTGCCAGCAGTGGGGACGGTGCAAACACAGAAGTCTTC.

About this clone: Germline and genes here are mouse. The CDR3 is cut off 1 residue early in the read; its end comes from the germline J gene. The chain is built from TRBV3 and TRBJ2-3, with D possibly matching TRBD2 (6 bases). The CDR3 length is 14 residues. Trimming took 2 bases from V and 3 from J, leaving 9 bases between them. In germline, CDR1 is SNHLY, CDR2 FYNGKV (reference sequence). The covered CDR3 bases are TGTGCCAGCAGCTTATGGGGGTGGGCAGAAACGCTGTAT. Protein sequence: CASSLWGWAETLY. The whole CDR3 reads CASSLWGWAETLYF.

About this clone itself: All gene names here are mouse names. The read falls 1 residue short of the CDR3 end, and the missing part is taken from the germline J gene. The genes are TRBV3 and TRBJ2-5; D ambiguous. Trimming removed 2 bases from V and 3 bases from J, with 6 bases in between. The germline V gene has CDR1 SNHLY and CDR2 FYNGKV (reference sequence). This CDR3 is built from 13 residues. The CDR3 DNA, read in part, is TGTGCCAGCAGCTTACAGGCACAAGACACCCAGTAC. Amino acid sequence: CASSLQAQDTQY. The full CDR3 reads CASSLQAQDTQYF.